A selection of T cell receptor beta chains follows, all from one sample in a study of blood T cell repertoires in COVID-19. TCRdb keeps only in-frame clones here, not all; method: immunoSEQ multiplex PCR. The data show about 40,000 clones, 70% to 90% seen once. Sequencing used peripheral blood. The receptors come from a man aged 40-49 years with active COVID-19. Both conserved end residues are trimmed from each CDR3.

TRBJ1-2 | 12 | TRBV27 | ASSLFPIYYGYT
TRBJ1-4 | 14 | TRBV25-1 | ASSGNPGQGVEKLF
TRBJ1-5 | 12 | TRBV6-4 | ASSPAGVDQPQH
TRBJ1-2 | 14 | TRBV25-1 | ASSANPGTENYGYT
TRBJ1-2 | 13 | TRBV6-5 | ASSYRGTGRLFYT
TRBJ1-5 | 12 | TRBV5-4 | ASSSDRGQQPQH
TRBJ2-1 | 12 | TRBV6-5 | ASLRGLNYNEQF
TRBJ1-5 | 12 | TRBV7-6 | ASSRGESDSPQH
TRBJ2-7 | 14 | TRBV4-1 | ASSQEKYQGVHEQY
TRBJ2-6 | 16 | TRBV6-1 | ASSGTGGYDSGANVLT
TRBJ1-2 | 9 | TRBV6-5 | ASPDSIFAT
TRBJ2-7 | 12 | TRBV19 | ASSQAGVLVEQY
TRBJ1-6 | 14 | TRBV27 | ASSDYRDSYNSPLH
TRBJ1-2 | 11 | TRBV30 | AWSIQGNYGYT
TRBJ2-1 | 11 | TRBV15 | ATQLGQHNEQF
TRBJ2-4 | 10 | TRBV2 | ASALAKNIQY
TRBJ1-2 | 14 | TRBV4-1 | ASSQVTGLSNYGYT
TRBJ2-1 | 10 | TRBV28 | ASNLPGVKWV
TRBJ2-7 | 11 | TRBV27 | ASSWGQAYEQY
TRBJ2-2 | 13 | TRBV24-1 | ATSAGIRRAGELF
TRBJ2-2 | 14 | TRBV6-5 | ASSSPGLVRTGELF
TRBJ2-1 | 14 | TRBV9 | ASSVDLGTSGYEQF
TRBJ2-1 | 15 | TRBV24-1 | ATSGTSGTSSYNEQF
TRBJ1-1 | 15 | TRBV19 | ASSIGSGERGYTEAF
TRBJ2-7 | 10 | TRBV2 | ASSPDRDEQY
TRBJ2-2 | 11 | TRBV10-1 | ASSETETGELF
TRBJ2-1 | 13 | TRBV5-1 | ASSQTGRSYNEQF
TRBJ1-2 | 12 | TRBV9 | ASSVDSLAYGYT
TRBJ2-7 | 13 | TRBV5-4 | ASSVSSGIGYEQY
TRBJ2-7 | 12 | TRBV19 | ASSMADQGYEQY
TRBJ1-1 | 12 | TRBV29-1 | SVERSGGFAEAF
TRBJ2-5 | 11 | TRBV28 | ASSVGGQETQY
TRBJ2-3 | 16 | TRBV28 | ASNGGLAGDPVTDTQY
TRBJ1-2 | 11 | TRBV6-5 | ASSYGQGNGYT
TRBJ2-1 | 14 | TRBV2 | ASRSPGQGASNEQF
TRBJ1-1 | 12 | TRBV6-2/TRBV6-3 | ASSYSNRVTEAF